This T cell receptor (beta chain) was retrieved from a study of cytomegalovirus exposure and HLA in healthy donors. Study-level results: Reports indicated that the classifier achieved high specificity and sensitivity in diagnosing cytomegalovirus status.

The J segment lost 7 bases and the V segment lost 5 bases, leaving 5 bases of the junction unmatched. This CDR3 is 13 amino acids long. Per germline, CDR1 MNHEY and CDR2 SMNVEV (reference sequence). Healthy bone marrow donors made up the donor group. In regard to this clone: Its antigen remains unknown.

The PCR was carried out with 60 Vbeta primers and 13 Jbeta primers. Measured with immunoSEQ multiplex PCR; TCRdb has only the in-frame clones, and not every one. The table records about 84,000 clones, 63% of them present only once. The chain combines TRBV27 with TRBJ1-5; 7 nucleotides agree with TRBD1. The sequencing sample was made of PBMCs. The clonotype comes from a woman in her forties in good health and CMV-seropositive. DNA of the CDR3: TGTGCCAGCAGTACTGCAGGGGGACAGCCCCAGCATTTT. Translation: CASSTAGGQPQHF.